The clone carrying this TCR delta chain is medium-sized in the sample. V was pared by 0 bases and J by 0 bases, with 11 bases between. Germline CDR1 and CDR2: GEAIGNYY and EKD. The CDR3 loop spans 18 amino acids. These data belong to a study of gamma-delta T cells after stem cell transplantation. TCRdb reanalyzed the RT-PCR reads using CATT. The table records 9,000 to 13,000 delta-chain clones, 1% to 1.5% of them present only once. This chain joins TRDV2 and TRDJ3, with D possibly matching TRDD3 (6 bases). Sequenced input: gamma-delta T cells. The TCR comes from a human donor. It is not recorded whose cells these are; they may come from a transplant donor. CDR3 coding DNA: TGTGCCTGTGACACCGGGGGACCGAGCTCCTGGGACACCCGACAGATGTTTTTC. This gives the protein CACDTGGPSSWDTRQMFF.